Listed here are 29 T cell receptor beta chains from one sample, sequenced in a study of T cell responses to AZD1222 COVID-19 vaccine. TCRdb keeps only in-frame clones here, not all; method: immunoSEQ multiplex PCR. The sample comprises around 78,000 clones, over 75% of which are singletons, and approximately 25% rests with the top ten. This material consisted of peripheral blood, taken on day 0 of AZD1222 vaccination. These receptors were taken from an adult in good health.

The chain employs TRBV7-9 and TRBJ2-5, with TRBD1 identical over 8 bases. The CDR3 runs to 15 residues. Germline lookup yields CDR1 SEHNR and CDR2 FQNEAQ (reference sequence). J gave up 5 bases and V 1 base, and 6 bases lay outside the gene matches. The CDR3 region is CASSLGTGLGETQYF. Written as DNA, the CDR3 is TGTGCCAGCAGCTTAGGGACAGGGTTGGGCGAGACCCAGTACTTC.

This rearrangement joins TRBV5-5 to TRBJ2-5; D is possibly TRBD2 (5 bases). The CDR3 runs to 13 residues. CDR1 is SGHKS, CDR2 YYEKEE, per germline (reference sequence). V was clipped by 4 bases and J by 7 bases, with 14 bases between them. The CDR3 sequence: CASSLAIVGTQYF. The CDR3 region has the DNA TGTGCCAGCAGCCTAGCAATAGTTGGGACCCAGTACTTC. Looking up the rest from reference TRBV5-5 and TRBJ2-5 gives the full variable domain: DAGVTQSPTHLIKTRGQQVTLRCSPISGHKSVSWYQQVLGQGPQFIFQYYEKEERGRGNFPDRFSARQFPNYSSELNVNALLLGDSALYLCASSLAIVGTQYFGPGTRLLVL.

The chain recombines TRBV6-5 with TRBJ1-2; possible D gene TRBD1, 5 bases. V was cut by 6 bases and J by 7 bases, with 15 bases left in between. The CDR3 has 13 residues. CDR1 MNHEY and CDR2 SVGAGI come from the germline V gene. CDR3 nucleotides: TGTGCCAGCAGCTTAATCAGGGCGCGTGGCTACACCTTC. It encodes CASSLIRARGYTF.

The chain uses TRBV5-5 and TRBJ2-1; tentatively, D is TRBD1 (6 bases). Trimming removed 1 base from V and 6 bases from J, with 17 bases in between. Germline CDR1 and CDR2: SGHKS and YYEKEE (reference sequence). The CDR3 is 16 amino acids. The CDR3 reads CASSLRSGTYSNEQFF. The CDR3, as DNA: TGTGCCAGCAGCTTGCGTTCCGGGACATATTCCAATGAGCAGTTCTTC.

The rearrangement uses TRBV6-5 and TRBJ1-1, with 7 bases that match TRBD1. V lost 6 bases and J lost 0; bases outside the gene matches: 7. In germline, CDR1 is MNHEY, CDR2 SVGAGI. The CDR3 covers 15 residues. The CDR3 DNA reads as TGTGCCAGCAGGGGCCTGGACAGGCTGAACACTGAAGCTTTCTTT. Translating it yields CASRGLDRLNTEAFF.

The chain couples TRBV9 to TRBJ1-2; no firm D call. This CDR3 is 12 amino acids long. The germline V gene has CDR1 SGDLS and CDR2 YYNGEE. Trimming removed 0 bases at V and 6 bases at J, with 6 bases between. CDR3 sequence (DNA): TGTGCCAGCAGCGTAGGCGCTCATGGCTACACCTTC. Translation gives CASSVGAHGYTF.

The chain employs TRBV7-2 and TRBJ2-3; 9 positions match TRBD2. CDR1 and CDR2 from the germline V gene are SGHTA and FQGNSA. The CDR3 totals 16 residues. The V gene end was trimmed by 4 bases and the J gene end by 3 bases; junction bases not matched to a gene: 8. CDR3 in DNA: TGTGCCAGCAGCTCCCGTGGCGGGGGGGCAACAGATACGCAGTATTTT. Protein product: CASSSRGGGATDTQYF. The variable domain in full, completed from reference TRBV7-2 and TRBJ2-3, reads GAGVSQSPSNKVTEKGKDVELRCDPISGHTALYWYRQSLGQGLEFLIYFQGNSAPDKSGLPSDRFSAERTGGSVSTLTIQRTQQEDSAVYLCASSSRGGGATDTQYFGPGTRLTVL.

The chain has TRBV4-3 and TRBJ1-2; D is unclear. Trimming shortened V by 4 bases and J by 8 bases, and 17 bases separated the two germline ends. CDR3 size: 14 residues. CDR1 is LGHNA and CDR2 is YSLEER in the germline V gene. The CDR3 reads CASSPALSSEGYTF. For the CDR3, the DNA is TGCGCCAGCAGCCCCGCTCTGAGTAGTGAAGGCTACACCTTC.

The chain uses TRBV2 and TRBJ1-1, with D tentatively TRBD1 (5 bases). The CDR3 covers 15 residues. From germline, CDR1 is SNHLY and CDR2 FYNNEI. V lost 6 bases and J lost 5, with 19 bases in between. The CDR3 DNA reads TGTGCCAGCAGCTTACCGATTTCAGAGGGGACTGAAGCTTTCTTT. Translated, it gives CASSLPISEGTEAFF.

J is TRBJ2-7 and V is TRBV30; TRBD1 agrees at 11 bases. There are 13 residues in the CDR3. J gave up 2 bases and V 5 bases, and 2 bases lay outside the gene matches. The V gene's germline CDR1 is GTSNPN and CDR2 SVGIG (reference sequence). This CDR3 is CAWGTGGPYEQYF. The CDR3 nucleotides read TGTGCCTGGGGGACAGGGGGACCCTACGAGCAGTACTTC.

The CDR3: CASSFQMNTEAFF. For the CDR3, the DNA is TGTGCCAGCAGTTTCCAGATGAACACTGAAGCTTTCTTT. This chain connects TRBV6-2 or TRBV6-3 to TRBJ1-1; the D is unclear. The ends were cut back, 4 bases at V and 0 bases at J, with 6 bases in the middle. The CDR3 spans 13 residues. Germline CDR1 reads MNHEY; CDR2 reads SVGEGT.

The chain is built from TRBV7-2 and TRBJ1-1; D gene unclear. V was shortened by 2 bases and J by 3 bases, with 7 bases between the two germline ends. Germline-derived CDR1 and CDR2 are SGHTA and FQGNSA. The CDR3 sequence is 13 residues long. CDR3 coding DNA: TGTGCCAGCAGCTTATTTCAGGACACTGAAGCTTTCTTT. Protein sequence: CASSLFQDTEAFF.

There are a few counts of this clone. The chain combines TRBV5-1 with TRBJ1-2; D is undetermined. Trimming stripped 3 bases from V and 2 bases from J, with 14 bases between. Germline CDR1 is SGHRS and CDR2 is YFSETQ. The CDR3 runs to 15 residues. CDR3 sequence: CASSSTPARNYGYTF. CDR3 nucleotides: TGCGCCAGCAGCTCCACCCCAGCTAGAAACTATGGCTACACCTTC.

The CDR3 spells CASSDWTGGSPLHF. CDR3 in DNA: TGTGCCAGCAGTGATTGGACAGGGGGTTCACCCCTCCACTTT. The chain links TRBV6-1 to TRBJ1-6; TRBD1 matches 10 bases. J gave up 9 bases and V 3 bases, and 2 bases lay outside the gene matches. Germline V gene data show CDR1 as MNHNS and CDR2 as SASEGT. This CDR3 comprises 14 residues.

V is TRBV30 and J is TRBJ1-4; D not certain. The CDR3 contains 13 residues. The V gene lost 5 bases and the J gene lost 0 bases, with 7 bases spanning the gap. The germline CDR1 and CDR2 sequences are GTSNPN and SVGIG (reference sequence). Here the CDR3 reads CAWALSTNEKLFF. The CDR3 DNA reads as TGTGCCTGGGCCCTATCAACTAATGAAAAACTGTTTTTT.

The chain couples TRBV6-5 to TRBJ1-5; possibly TRBD1 for D (6 bases). CDR3 length equals 15 residues. V gave up 8 bases and J gave up 1 base, with 15 bases separating them. Per germline, CDR1 MNHEY and CDR2 SVGAGI. This CDR3 is CASRRKTGSNQPQHF. The CDR3 DNA reads TGTGCCAGCCGACGAAAGACAGGAAGCAATCAGCCCCAGCATTTT.

The chain links TRBV27 to TRBJ1-1; D is possibly TRBD1 (5 bases). V dropped 3 bases and J dropped 5 bases, with 10 bases sitting between them. CDR3 length: 13 amino acids. In germline, CDR1 is MNHEY, CDR2 SMNVEV (reference sequence). The CDR3 reads CASSFLGGTEAFF. The CDR3 DNA follows: TGTGCCAGCAGTTTCTTGGGGGGGACTGAAGCTTTCTTT.

In its sample, this clone was seen once. The chain uses TRBV2 and TRBJ1-5; 9 nucleotides align to TRBD1. Germline V gene data show CDR1 as SNHLY and CDR2 as FYNNEI. Unmatched junction bases numbered 4, after V lost 7 bases and J lost 6 bases. CDR3 length: 13 residues. The CDR3 region has the DNA TGTGCCAGCACCCGGGACAGGGTTCAGCCCCAGCATTTT. Translating it yields CASTRDRVQPQHF.

This rearrangement joins TRBV5-1 to TRBJ1-3; 8 positions match TRBD1. V lost 4 bases, J lost 13 bases, and 10 bases stayed unmatched. The CDR3 spans 13 residues. CDR1 is SGHRS, CDR2 YFSETQ, per germline. CDR3: CASSAHPGQAIYF. CDR3 DNA: TGCGCCAGCAGCGCCCACCCGGGACAGGCGATATATTTT.

The chain employs TRBV30 and TRBJ2-7, with D possibly TRBD1 on 6 matching bases. The CDR3 spans 12 residues. Deletions cut 3 bases from V and 4 bases from J, with 10 bases between. Germline CDR1 is GTSNPN and CDR2 is SVGIG (reference sequence). The CDR3: CAWSTGQYEQYF. In nucleotides, the CDR3 is TGTGCCTGGAGCACCGGACAGTACGAGCAGTACTTC.

On this clone: An end of the junction does not agree with germline; a read error may underlie this. This specimen includes other DNA sequences encoding the same CDR3. This chain joins TRBV12-3 or TRBV12-4 and TRBJ1-2; unclear D gene. CDR3 length: 13 amino acids. Here the CDR3 reads CASRPGRGFGYTF. In DNA form, the CDR3 reads TGTGCCAGCAGACCCGGGCGCGGGTTCGGCTACACCTTT.

The chain links TRBV21-1 to TRBJ2-7. TRBV21-1 is a pseudogene. The length of the CDR3 is 22 residues. The CDR3 DNA follows: TGTGCCAGCAGCAAGGCAAAACGAGAGGGACCGACAATCATAGCAAGCTCCTACGAGCAGTACTTC. Residues: CASSKAKREGPTIIASSYEQYF.

This chain joins TRBV9 and TRBJ2-2, with no clear D. Trimming stripped 0 bases from V and 2 bases from J, with 5 bases between. Germline V CDR1 and CDR2: SGDLS, YYNGEE. The CDR3 is 14 residues long. The CDR3: CASSVDGNTGELFF. The CDR3 nucleotides read TGTGCCAGCAGCGTAGACGGAAACACCGGGGAGCTGTTTTTT.

The CDR3 nucleotides read TGTGCCAGTAGTAGAGATAGCAATCAGCCCCAGCATTTT. This codes for CASSRDSNQPQHF. This chain links TRBV19 with TRBJ1-5; D unclear. Germline V gene lookup returns CDR1 LNHDA and CDR2 SQIVND (reference sequence). This CDR3 has 13 amino acids. The V end lost 4 bases, the J end lost 0 bases, and 4 bases lay between the germline ends.

The chain carries TRBV5-6 and TRBJ2-5; D may be TRBD1 (5 bases). Germline-derived CDR1 and CDR2 are SGHDT and YYEEEE. The CDR3 contains 16 residues. With 4 bases removed from V and 2 bases from J, the gap between germline ends came to 18 bases. CDR3 nucleotides: TGTGCCAGCAGCCTTAGACAGATACGATTACAAGAGACCCAGTACTTC. Translating it yields CASSLRQIRLQETQYF.

The gene calls are TRBV5-1 and TRBJ2-5; either TRBD1 or TRBD2 may supply D (5 bases each). The CDR3 is 13 amino acids. Germline assignment: CDR1 SGHRS and CDR2 YFSETQ. Trimming took off 4 bases at V and 5 bases at J, with 12 bases between the two ends. The CDR3 region is CASSQPGPETQYF. The CDR3 DNA reads TGCGCCAGCAGCCAACCGGGGCCCGAGACCCAGTACTTC.

This sequence joins TRBV7-2 and TRBJ1-3, with D possibly being TRBD1 (5 bases). Germline V CDR1 and CDR2: SGHTA, FQGNSA. The CDR3 consists of 15 residues. The germline V and J ends were trimmed by 6 bases and 0 bases, with 12 bases remaining between them. The CDR3 is CASRSGRDSGNTIYF. Here the CDR3 DNA reads TGTGCCAGCAGGTCGGGACGGGACTCTGGAAACACCATATATTTT.

The J gene is TRBJ1-4, the V gene TRBV29-1; 8 bases align to TRBD1. Per the germline V gene, CDR1 is SQVTM and CDR2 is ANQGSEA. The CDR3 runs 12 residues. Trimming took 7 bases from V and 5 from J; bases not matched to a gene: 3. DNA for the CDR3: TGCAGCGCCCGGACAGGGAATGAAAAACTGTTTTTT. It encodes CSARTGNEKLFF.

V gene TRBV6-5 combines with J gene TRBJ1-1, with a tentative D call TRBD1 (6 bases). This CDR3 is built from 13 residues. The germline V gene encodes CDR1 MNHEY and CDR2 SVGAGI. V shed 6 bases and J shed 5 bases, with 13 bases lying between them. As DNA, the CDR3 is TGTGCCAGCAGCAAGATACAGGGAACTGAAGCTTTCTTT. This encodes CASSKIQGTEAFF.